This T cell receptor (beta chain) was observed in a study of blood T cell repertoires in COVID-19. Germline assignment: CDR1 MDHEN and CDR2 SYDVKM. The CDR3 totals 17 residues. V was shortened by 5 bases and J by 3 bases, with 23 bases between the two germline ends. TCRdb's copy holds only in-frame clones and misses some; the assay was immunoSEQ multiplex PCR. The data show about 210,000 clones, with approximately 88% seen just once and approximately 10% held by the top ten. The V gene is TRBV28, the J gene TRBJ2-7, with D perhaps TRBD1 (6 bases). This TCR was recovered from a man aged 18 to 30 with acute COVID-19. Sequencing was carried out using PBMCs or T cells enriched from blood (not recorded which). The CDR3 coding sequence is TGTGCCAGCAGTCCCTACGGCCCCACAGGGTTGGTCTACGAGCAGTACTTC. Amino acids: CASSPYGPTGLVYEQYF.